The present entry profiles one TCR beta chain with its context. This entry comes from a study of blood T cell repertoires in COVID-19. On the study more broadly: T cells, B-cell-depleted T cells, or PBMCs supplied cDNA or gDNA.

Germline trimming cut 1 base from V and 7 bases from J; bases unmatched to any gene: 6. Germline values: CDR1 SGHTA, CDR2 FQGNSA. The CDR3 loop spans 15 amino acids. Using immunoSEQ multiplex PCR, the repertoire was profiled, and TCRdb retains in-frame clones only, with some absent. The table has 490,000 or so clones, 70% to 90% seen once. The specimen sequenced was PBMCs or T cells enriched from blood (not recorded which). This chain links TRBV7-2 with TRBJ1-2, with TRBD1 matching 10 bases. This sequence originates from a woman aged 60 to 75 who had recovered from COVID-19. This chain's CDR3 is CASSLVSRTGGGYTF. The DNA for the CDR3 is TGTGCCAGCAGCTTAGTATCTAGGACAGGGGGTGGCTACACCTTC.